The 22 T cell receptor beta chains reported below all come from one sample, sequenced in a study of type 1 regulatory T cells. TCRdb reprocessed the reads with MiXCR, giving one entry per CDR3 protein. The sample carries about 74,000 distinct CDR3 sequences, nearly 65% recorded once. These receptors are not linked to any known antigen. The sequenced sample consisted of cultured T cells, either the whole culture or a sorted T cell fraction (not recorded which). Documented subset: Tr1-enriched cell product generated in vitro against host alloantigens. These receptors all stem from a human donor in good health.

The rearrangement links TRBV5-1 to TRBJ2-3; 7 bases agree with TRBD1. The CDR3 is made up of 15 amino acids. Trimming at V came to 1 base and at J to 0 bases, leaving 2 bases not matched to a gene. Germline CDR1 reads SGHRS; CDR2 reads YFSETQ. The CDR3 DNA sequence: TGCGCCAGCAGCTTGAGGGGGCTAAGCACAGATACGCAGTATTTT. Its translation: CASSLRGLSTDTQYF. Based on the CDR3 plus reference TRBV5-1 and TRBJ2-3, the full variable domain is KAGVTQTPRYLIKTRGQQVTLSCSPISGHRSVSWYQQTPGQGLQFLFEYFSETQRNKGNFPGRFSGRQFSNSRSEMNVSTLELGDSALYLCASSLRGLSTDTQYFGPGTRLTVL.

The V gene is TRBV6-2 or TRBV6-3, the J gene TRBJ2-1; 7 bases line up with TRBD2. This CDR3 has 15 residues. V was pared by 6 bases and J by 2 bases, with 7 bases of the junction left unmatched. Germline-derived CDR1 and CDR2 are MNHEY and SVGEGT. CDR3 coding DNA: TGTGCCAGCAGGAAAAGCGGGGCTACCTACAATGAGCAGTTCTTC. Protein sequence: CASRKSGATYNEQFF.

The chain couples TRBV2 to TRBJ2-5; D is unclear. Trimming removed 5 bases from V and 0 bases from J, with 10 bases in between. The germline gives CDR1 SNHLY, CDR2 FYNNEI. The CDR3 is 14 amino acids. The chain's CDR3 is CASSLQNYQETQYF. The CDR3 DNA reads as TGTGCCAGCAGTCTACAGAACTACCAAGAGACCCAGTACTTC.

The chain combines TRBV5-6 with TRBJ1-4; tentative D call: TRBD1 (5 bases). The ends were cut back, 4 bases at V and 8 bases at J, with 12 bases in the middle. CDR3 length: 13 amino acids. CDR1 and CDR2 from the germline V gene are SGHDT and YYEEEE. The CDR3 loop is CASSARVTEKLFF. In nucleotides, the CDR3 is TGTGCCAGCAGCGCCAGGGTAACCGAAAAACTGTTTTTT.

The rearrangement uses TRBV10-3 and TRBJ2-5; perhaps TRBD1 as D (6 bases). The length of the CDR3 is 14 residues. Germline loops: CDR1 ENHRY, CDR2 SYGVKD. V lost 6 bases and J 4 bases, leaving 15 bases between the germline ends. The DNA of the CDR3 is TGTGCCATCAGAGGGGGAGCTTTAGGAGAGACCCAGTACTTC. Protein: CAIRGGALGETQYF.

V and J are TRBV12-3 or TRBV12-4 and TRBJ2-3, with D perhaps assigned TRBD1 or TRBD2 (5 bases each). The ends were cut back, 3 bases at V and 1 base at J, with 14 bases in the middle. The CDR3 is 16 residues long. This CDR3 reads CASSFWGPSRTDTQYF. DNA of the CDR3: TGTGCCAGCAGTTTTTGGGGACCCAGTCGCACAGATACGCAGTATTTT.

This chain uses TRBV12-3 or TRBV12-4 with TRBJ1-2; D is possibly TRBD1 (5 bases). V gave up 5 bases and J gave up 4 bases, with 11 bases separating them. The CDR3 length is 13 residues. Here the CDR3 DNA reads TGTGCCAGCAGTCCAGGGACTTCCTATGGCTACACCTTC. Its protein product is CASSPGTSYGYTF.

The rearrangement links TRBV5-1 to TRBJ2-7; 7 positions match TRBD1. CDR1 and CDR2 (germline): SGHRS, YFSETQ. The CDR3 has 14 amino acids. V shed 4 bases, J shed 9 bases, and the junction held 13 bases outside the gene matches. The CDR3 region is CASSTDTNRGTQYF. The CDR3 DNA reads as TGCGCCAGCAGCACAGATACAAACAGGGGAACGCAGTACTTC.

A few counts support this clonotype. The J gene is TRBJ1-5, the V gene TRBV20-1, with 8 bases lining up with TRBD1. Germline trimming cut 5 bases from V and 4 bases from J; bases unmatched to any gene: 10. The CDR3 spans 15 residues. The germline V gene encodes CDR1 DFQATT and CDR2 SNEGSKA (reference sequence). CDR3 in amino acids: CSAGSDREGNQPQHF. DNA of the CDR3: TGCAGTGCTGGCTCGGACAGGGAGGGAAATCAGCCCCAGCATTTT.

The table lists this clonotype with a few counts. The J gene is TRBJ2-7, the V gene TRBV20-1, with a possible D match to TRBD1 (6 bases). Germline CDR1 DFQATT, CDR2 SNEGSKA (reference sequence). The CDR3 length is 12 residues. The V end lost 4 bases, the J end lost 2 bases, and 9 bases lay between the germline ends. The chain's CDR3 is CSANRVAYEQYF. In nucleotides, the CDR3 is TGCAGTGCTAACAGGGTCGCCTACGAGCAGTACTTC.

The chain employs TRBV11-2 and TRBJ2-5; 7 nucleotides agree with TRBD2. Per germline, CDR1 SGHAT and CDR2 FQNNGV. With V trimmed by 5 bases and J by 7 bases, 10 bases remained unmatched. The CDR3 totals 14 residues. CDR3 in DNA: TGTGCCAGCAGCGACACACGGGGGGTGGGGACCCAGTACTTC. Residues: CASSDTRGVGTQYF. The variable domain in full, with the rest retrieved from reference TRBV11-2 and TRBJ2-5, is EAGVAQSPRYKIIEKRQSVAFWCNPISGHATLYWYQQILGQGPKLLIQFQNNGVVDDSQLPKDRFSAERLKGVDSTLKIQPAKLEDSAVYLCASSDTRGVGTQYFGPGTRLLVL.

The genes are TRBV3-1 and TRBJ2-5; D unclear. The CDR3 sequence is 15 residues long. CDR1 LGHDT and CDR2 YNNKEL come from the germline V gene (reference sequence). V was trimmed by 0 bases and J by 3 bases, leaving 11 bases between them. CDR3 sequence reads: CASSQEGPLEETQYF. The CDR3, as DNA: TGTGCCAGCAGCCAAGAAGGGCCCCTCGAAGAGACCCAGTACTTC.

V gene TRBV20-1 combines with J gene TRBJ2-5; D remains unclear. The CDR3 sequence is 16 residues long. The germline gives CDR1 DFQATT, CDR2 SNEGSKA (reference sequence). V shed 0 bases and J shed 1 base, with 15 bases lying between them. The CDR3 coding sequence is TGCAGTGCTAGAGACCTACCATTACAGAGCCAAGAGACCCAGTACTTC. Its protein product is CSARDLPLQSQETQYF.

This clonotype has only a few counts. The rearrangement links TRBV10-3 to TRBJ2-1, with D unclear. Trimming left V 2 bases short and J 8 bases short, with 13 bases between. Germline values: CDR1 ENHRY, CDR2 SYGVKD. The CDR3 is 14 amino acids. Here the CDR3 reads CAISETIPIYEQFF. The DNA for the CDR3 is TGTGCCATCAGTGAGACGATTCCGATCTATGAGCAGTTCTTC.

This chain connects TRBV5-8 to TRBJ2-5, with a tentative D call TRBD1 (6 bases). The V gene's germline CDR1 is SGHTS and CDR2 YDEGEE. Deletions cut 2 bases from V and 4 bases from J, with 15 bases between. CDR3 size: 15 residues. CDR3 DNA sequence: TGTGCCAGCAGCTTCAACAGGGTAGGGGCAGAGACCCAGTACTTC. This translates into CASSFNRVGAETQYF.

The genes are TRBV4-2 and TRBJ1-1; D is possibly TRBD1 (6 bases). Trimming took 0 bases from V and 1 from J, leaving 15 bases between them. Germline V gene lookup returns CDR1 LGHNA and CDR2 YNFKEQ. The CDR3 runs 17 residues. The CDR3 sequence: CASSQELGGAGNTEAFF. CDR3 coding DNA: TGTGCCAGCAGCCAAGAGCTGGGGGGCGCAGGGAACACTGAAGCTTTCTTT.

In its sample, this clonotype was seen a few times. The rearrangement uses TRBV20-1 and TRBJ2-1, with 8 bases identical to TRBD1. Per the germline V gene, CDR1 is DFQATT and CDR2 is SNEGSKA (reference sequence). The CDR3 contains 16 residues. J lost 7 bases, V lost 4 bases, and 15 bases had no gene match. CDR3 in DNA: TGCAGTGCTACCCATACGACAGGGGCCCGGGGGAATGAGCAGTTCTTC. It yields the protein CSATHTTGARGNEQFF.

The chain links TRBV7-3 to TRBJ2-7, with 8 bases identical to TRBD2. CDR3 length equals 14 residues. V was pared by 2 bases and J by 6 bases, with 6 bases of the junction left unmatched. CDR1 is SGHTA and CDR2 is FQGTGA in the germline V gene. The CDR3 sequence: CASSLDHTSGEQYF. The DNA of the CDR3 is TGTGCCAGCAGCTTAGATCATACTAGCGGCGAGCAGTACTTC.

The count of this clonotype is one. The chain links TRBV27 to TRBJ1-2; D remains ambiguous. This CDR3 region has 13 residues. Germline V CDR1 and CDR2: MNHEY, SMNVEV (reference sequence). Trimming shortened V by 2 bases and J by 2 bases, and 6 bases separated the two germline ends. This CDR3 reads CASSLRVNYGYTF. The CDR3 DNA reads TGTGCCAGCAGTTTACGGGTAAACTATGGCTACACCTTC.

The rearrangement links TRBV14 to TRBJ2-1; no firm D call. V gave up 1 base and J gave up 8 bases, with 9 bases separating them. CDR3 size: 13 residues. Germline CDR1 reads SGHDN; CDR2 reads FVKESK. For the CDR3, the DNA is TGTGCCAGCAGCCAAGTGATTCGACATGAGCAGTTCTTC. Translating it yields CASSQVIRHEQFF. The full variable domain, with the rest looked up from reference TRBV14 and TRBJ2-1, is EAGVTQFPSHSVIEKGQTVTLRCDPISGHDNLYWYRRVMGKEIKFLLHFVKESKQDESGMPNNRFLAERTGGTYSTLKVQPAELEDSGVYFCASSQVIRHEQFFGPGTRLTVL.

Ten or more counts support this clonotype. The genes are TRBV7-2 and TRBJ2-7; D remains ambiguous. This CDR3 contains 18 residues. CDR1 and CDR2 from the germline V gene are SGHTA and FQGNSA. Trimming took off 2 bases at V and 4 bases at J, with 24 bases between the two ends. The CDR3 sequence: CASSLIAVRVLPYYEQYF. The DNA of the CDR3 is TGTGCCAGCAGCTTAATCGCCGTCAGAGTCCTCCCCTATTACGAGCAGTACTTC. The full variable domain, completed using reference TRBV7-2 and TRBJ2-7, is GAGVSQSPSNKVTEKGKDVELRCDPISGHTALYWYRQSLGQGLEFLIYFQGNSAPDKSGLPSDRFSAERTGGSVSTLTIQRTQQEDSAVYLCASSLIAVRVLPYYEQYFGPGTRLTVT.

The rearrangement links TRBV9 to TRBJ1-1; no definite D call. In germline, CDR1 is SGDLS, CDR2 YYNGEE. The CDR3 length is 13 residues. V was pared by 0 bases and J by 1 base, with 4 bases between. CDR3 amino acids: CASSVAQNTEAFF. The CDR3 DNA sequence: TGTGCCAGCAGCGTAGCCCAGAACACTGAAGCTTTCTTT.